This T cell receptor (beta chain) appears in the sequencing data of a study of blood T cell repertoires in COVID-19 (dated by TCRdb to 2020 to 2022). For context, the study as a whole: Samples from collaborators originated in the United States, Italy and Spain and spanned both the acute and convalescent phases of COVID-19. Where available, HLA class I and class II types were obtained from metadata supplied by the sample provider rather than from assay-based typing. The dataset comprised deeply sampled blood TCRbeta repertoires from subjects exposed to, actively infected with, or recovered from COVID-19. The sample metadata nearly always contained a de-identified subject ID, COVID-19 status, age in years and sex. The repertoires were made available in a free public database intended to serve as a resource for research on the immune response to SARS-CoV-2. The prospective study material was composed of cDNA or gDNA derived from T cells, B-cell-depleted T cells, or PBMCs. The samples were drawn from two sources: the first 160 participants of the ongoing ImmuneRACE study, and 1,000 to 1,500 subjects contributed by 6 global collaborators.

One collaborating source in Seattle enrolled patients during active infection and followed them longitudinally through the course of disease. Collaborating institutions collected whole blood in K2EDTA tubes following their own protocols. For TCRbeta analysis, collaborator samples were shipped as frozen whole blood, as isolated PBMCs, or as DNA extracted from either sample type. Summary of the overall study and its limitations: How much clinical and demographic metadata was included differed by source and by participant, and the metadata was provided uncurated.

TCRbeta CDR3 regions were amplified from genomic DNA using the immunoSEQ Assay, a bias-controlled multiplex PCR. The original pipeline was this. The number of nucleated cells in each sample was estimated by amplification of reference gene primers within the assay. To quantify the absolute abundance of each unique TCRbeta CDR3 rearrangement, sequence reads were collapsed and filtered. Productive Simpson clonality was computed per sample as the square root of Simpson's diversity index over productive rearrangements. TCRdb provides this immuneACCESS table in a form limited to in-frame rearrangements. Some clones are lacking; in checked studies, under half of them reflect an unresolved V gene, and why the rest are absent is not known. V and J calls and clone size follow that table, whereas D and trimming were derived from the DNA. This sample has around 320,000 clones in its table, and 85% to 90% of those were observed once. Of the sample, approximately 10% falls within the top ten clones.

Reading from cysteine to phenylalanine, the CDR3 counts 15 amino acids. Only the CDR3 part of the read is kept: 45 bases, read in frame from the first base. From the germline V gene (reference sequence), CDR1 is SGHNT and CDR2 is YYREEE. V is shortened by 1 base, J by 4 bases, and the region joining them spans 14 bases. Comment on this clone: It has no known antigen specificity. Base qualities are not recorded, but no much larger clone differs from it by a single base.

The clonotype comes from a woman between 25 and 40 years old with COVID-19, enrolled during active disease. Sequenced: peripheral blood. Recombination joined TRBV5-4 with TRBJ1-2; no D gene can be assigned with confidence. The base sequence is TGTGCCAGCAGCTTGCCGGCAGGCTTGCCCTATGGCTACACCTTC. It is translated as CASSLPAGLPYGYTF.